These 13 T cell receptor beta chains share one sample of origin, sequenced in a study of regulatory T cells in long-lasting Graves disease. iRepertoire HTBI primers and Arm-PCR of CDR3 regions built TCR beta libraries. One entry per CDR3 protein, called by TCRdb with MiXCR from the multiplex PCR reads. The sample holds some 500,000 distinct CDR3 sequences, about 16% seen once. The time point denotes: newly diagnosed GD, antithyroid drugs for less than 3 months. PBMCs were the source of the RNA used for TCR sequencing. These sequences were also reported in another study, on T cells in Graves' hyperthyroidism and ophthalmopathy.

The starting material was peripheral blood mononuclear cells (PBMCs), obtained at new diagnosis, from a patient treated with antithyroid drugs. The receptors stem from a woman aged 35-60 years with Graves disease.

This clonotype has more than one count but fewer than ten. The rearrangement joins TRBV10-3 to TRBJ1-4; the D gene is possibly TRBD1 (6 bases). Germline loops: CDR1 ENHRY, CDR2 SYGVKD. V lost 10 bases and J lost 12, with 21 bases in between. The CDR3 is made up of 13 amino acids. The CDR3 protein is CATRDAPRGELFF. The CDR3 region has the DNA TGTGCCACCAGAGACGCTCCCAGGGGAGAACTGTTTTTT.

This clonotype has just a few counts. This clone may be a read error of a much larger clone one base away. V gene TRBV2 combines with J gene TRBJ2-1; possibly TRBD1 for D (6 bases). Germline assignment: CDR1 SNHLY and CDR2 FYNNEI. Trimming took off 7 bases at V and 7 bases at J, with 17 bases between the two ends. There are 14 residues in the CDR3. This CDR3 is CASIGLGAQNEQFF. CDR3 coding DNA: TGTGCCAGCATCGGGTTGGGGGCGCAAAATGAGCAGTTCTTC.

Ten or more counts support this clonotype. The V and J genes are TRBV7-9 and TRBJ1-1, with D possibly matching TRBD1 (5 bases). V was pared by 0 bases and J by 5 bases, with 13 bases between. The CDR3 length is 15 residues. Germline loops: CDR1 SEHNR, CDR2 FQNEAQ (reference sequence). This CDR3 is CASSLAGRVGTEAFF. The CDR3 region has the DNA TGTGCCAGCAGCTTAGCTGGCAGGGTGGGGACTGAAGCTTTCTTT.

This clonotype turned up a few times. The V and J genes are TRBV30 and TRBJ2-6, with D hard to call. From germline, CDR1 is GTSNPN and CDR2 SVGIG (reference sequence). The CDR3 loop spans 15 amino acids. The V gene lost 0 bases and the J gene lost 0 bases, with 6 bases spanning the gap. CDR3 nucleotides: TGTGCCTGGAGTGTCTATAGCTCTGGGGCCAACGTCCTGACTTTC. It is translated as CAWSVYSSGANVLTF.

This clonotype occurred a few times. The gene calls are TRBV29-1 and TRBJ1-2; D uncertain. The CDR3 runs to 11 residues. Per the germline V gene, CDR1 is SQVTM and CDR2 is ANQGSEA. The V gene lost 4 bases and the J gene lost 6 bases, with 9 bases spanning the gap. The CDR3 protein is CSVVYSDGYTF. The CDR3 coding sequence is TGCAGCGTTGTGTACTCGGATGGCTACACCTTC.

This clonotype occurred many times. The V and J genes are TRBV11-2 and TRBJ1-1; the D is unclear. V shed 1 base and J shed 1 base, with 7 bases lying between them. Germline V lookup: CDR1 SGHAT, CDR2 FQNNGV. The CDR3 has 14 residues. The CDR3 reads CASSLVLGNTEAFF. CDR3 nucleotides: TGTGCCAGCAGCTTAGTCCTCGGGAACACTGAAGCTTTCTTT.

V is TRBV27 and J is TRBJ2-7, with 9 bases that match TRBD2. Trimming took 5 bases from V and 5 from J; bases not matched to a gene: 10. CDR1 is MNHEY, CDR2 SMNVEV, per germline (reference sequence). This CDR3 contains 15 residues. This CDR3 reads CASSPTPAGGDEQYF. CDR3 nucleotide sequence: TGTGCCAGCAGTCCCACCCCAGCGGGAGGCGACGAGCAGTACTTC.

This clonotype has at least ten counts. CDR3 amino acids: CASSQEYRVDEQYF. In DNA, the CDR3 is TGTGCCAGCAGCCAAGAGTACAGGGTCGACGAGCAGTACTTC. This sequence joins TRBV3-1 and TRBJ2-7; weak D call: TRBD1 (6 bases). From germline, CDR1 is LGHDT and CDR2 YNNKEL (reference sequence). This CDR3 comprises 14 residues. V lost 0 bases, J lost 5 bases, and 11 bases lay in between.

At least ten counts were recorded for this clonotype. The rearrangement uses TRBV30 and TRBJ1-2, with D maybe TRBD1 (5 bases). Between the trimmed V and J ends, which lost 5 bases and 6 bases, there was a span of 16 bases. CDR3 size: 13 residues. Germline loops: CDR1 GTSNPN, CDR2 SVGIG (reference sequence). The CDR3 loop is CAWVRGAGNGYTF. The CDR3 region has the DNA TGTGCCTGGGTCCGAGGGGCAGGGAATGGCTACACCTTC.

Turning to this clonotype: This may be a read error: a much more frequent sequence differs by one nucleotide. The chain couples TRBV3-1 to TRBJ1-2; no reliable D call. This CDR3 has 15 residues. Germline values: CDR1 LGHDT, CDR2 YNNKEL (reference sequence). The CDR3 DNA follows: TGTGCCAGCAGCCCCTTAGAGGGCACTAACTATGGCTACATCTTC. Its translation is CASSPLEGTNYGYIF.

This clonotype was detected many times. This chain's CDR3 is CASSDTDVIQVPTTTNTEAFF. DNA of the CDR3: TGTGCCAGCAGTGATACCGACGTCATACAGGTCCCTACTACCACGAACACTGAAGCTTTCTTT. This chain joins TRBV2 and TRBJ1-1; TRBD1 is a possible D gene (5 bases). CDR1 and CDR2 from the germline V gene are SNHLY and FYNNEI. Trimming shortened V by 3 bases and J by 1 base, and 30 bases separated the two germline ends. CDR3 length: 21 residues.

With regard to this clonotype: It may be a read error: a sequence one base away is much more abundant. The chain carries TRBV12-5 and TRBJ1-5; 7 bases are shared with TRBD1. The length of the CDR3 is 15 residues. Germline V gene data show CDR1 as LGHNT and CDR2 as FRNRAP. The CDR3 loop is CASGTGQDSKQPQHF. In DNA, the CDR3 is TGTGCTAGTGGTACCGGACAGGATAGCAAGCAGCCCCAGCATTTT.

This clonotype has a handful of counts. The J gene is TRBJ1-2, the V gene TRBV5-1, with D perhaps TRBD1 (6 bases). Germline loops: CDR1 SGHRS, CDR2 YFSETQ. The CDR3 runs to 13 residues. V was shortened by 0 bases and J by 8 bases, with 11 bases between the two germline ends. The CDR3 DNA reads TGCGCCAGCAGCTTGGTGGCAGGGGAAGGCTACACCTTC. The encoded protein is CASSLVAGEGYTF. Full variable domain (remainder filled in from reference TRBV5-1 and TRBJ1-2): KAGVTQTPRYLIKTRGQQVTLSCSPISGHRSVSWYQQTPGQGLQFLFEYFSETQRNKGNFPGRFSGRQFSNSRSEMNVSTLELGDSALYLCASSLVAGEGYTFGSGTRLTVV.